The 18 T cell receptor beta chains below come from one sample, sequenced in a study of T cells in Graves' hyperthyroidism and ophthalmopathy. TCR beta CDR3 regions were amplified from RNA transcripts. HTBI primers were employed in a first-round RT-PCR of the TCR CDR3. MiXCR was run by TCRdb on the multiplex PCR reads, yielding one entry per CDR3 protein. The sample has 700,000 to 850,000 distinct CDR3 sequences, roughly 32% seen once. Sequenced: blood. The receptors here all came from a woman between 35 and 50 years old with Graves' hyperthyroidism.

The chain uses TRBV6-1 and TRBJ2-2; 7 bases map to TRBD2. V gave up 7 bases and J gave up 6 bases; unmatched junction bases: 5. This CDR3 has 13 residues. Per the germline V gene, CDR1 is MNHNS and CDR2 is SASEGT. The CDR3 region is CASTPLASGELFF. CDR3 DNA sequence: TGTGCCAGCACCCCACTAGCGTCCGGGGAGCTGTTTTTT.

Of note for this clonotype: This may come from a read error, since a much larger clone is one base off. J is TRBJ1-6 and V is TRBV19, with 7 bases fitting TRBD1. The CDR3 has 14 residues. Germline CDR1 is LNHDA and CDR2 is SQIVND (reference sequence). V lost 5 bases and J lost 11; bases outside the gene matches: 9. The CDR3 reads CASSLGQENTPLHF. In DNA, the CDR3 is TGTGCCAGTAGTCTAGGACAGGAAAATACACCCCTCCACTTT.

About this clonotype itself: This may stem from a read error, because a much larger clone lies one nucleotide away. This CDR3 is CACSSRGLDYGYTF. The CDR3 nucleotides read TGTGCCTGCAGCTCCAGGGGGCTAGACTATGGCTACACCTTC. The chain couples TRBV7-8 to TRBJ1-2; 8 positions match TRBD1. The CDR3 sequence is 14 residues long. Germline V gene sequence: CDR1 SGHVS, CDR2 FQNEAQ.

The table lists this clonotype with many counts. The chain carries TRBV4-1 and TRBJ1-6; 7 bases are a match to TRBD1. Germline CDR1 reads MGHRA; CDR2 reads YSYEKL. J was trimmed by 6 bases and V by 8 bases; bases with no gene match: 7. CDR3 length: 14 amino acids. In nucleotides, the CDR3 is TGCGCCAGCGCCTCGGGACAGCCTAATTCACCCCTCCACTTT. This translates into CASASGQPNSPLHF.

This clonotype appeared a few times. The genes are TRBV12-3 or TRBV12-4 and TRBJ2-6, with 9 nucleotides matching TRBD1. Unmatched junction bases numbered 11, after V lost 8 bases and J lost 0 bases. The CDR3 extends over 18 amino acids. This chain's CDR3 is CASSPSGTGNSGANVLTF. The CDR3 DNA reads TGTGCCAGCTCACCCTCCGGGACAGGGAACTCTGGGGCCAACGTCCTGACTTTC.

This clonotype was observed a few times. The rearrangement uses TRBV3-1 and TRBJ1-1; 7 nucleotides line up with TRBD1. This CDR3 is built from 14 residues. Germline lookup yields CDR1 LGHDT and CDR2 YNNKEL (reference sequence). V gave up 4 bases and J gave up 4 bases; unmatched junction bases: 6. CDR3 nucleotides: TGTGCCAGCAGCCCTACAGGGGAGGGCACTGAAGCTTTCTTT. Translating it yields CASSPTGEGTEAFF. The full variable domain, completed using reference TRBV3-1 and TRBJ1-1, is DTAVSQTPKYLVTQMGNDKSIKCEQNLGHDTMYWYKQDSKKFLKIMFSYNNKELIINETVPNRFSPKSPDKAHLNLHINSLELGDSAVYFCASSPTGEGTEAFFGQGTRLTVV.

The rearrangement joins TRBV29-1 to TRBJ1-2; 9 bases map to TRBD1. CDR3 length equals 15 residues. Germline lookup yields CDR1 SQVTM and CDR2 ANQGSEA. V lost 8 bases, J lost 4 bases, and 14 bases stayed unmatched. The CDR3 DNA reads as TGCAGCTTGGGGACACCGGGACAGGGATTCTATGGCTACACCTTC. This sequence encodes CSLGTPGQGFYGYTF.

This chain uses TRBV7-9 with TRBJ1-2, with TRBD1 matching over 10 bases. Germline V gives CDR1 SEHNR, CDR2 FQNEAQ (reference sequence). V was clipped by 6 bases and J by 3 bases; unmatched bases: 7. The CDR3 is 15 residues long. The DNA for the CDR3 is TGTGCCAGCAGTAAGGACAGGGGGAGGGACTATGGCTACACCTTC. As protein: CASSKDRGRDYGYTF.

This chain connects TRBV27 to TRBJ1-4; 7 bases are shared with TRBD1. J gave up 2 bases and V 2 bases, and 2 bases lay outside the gene matches. From germline, CDR1 is MNHEY and CDR2 SMNVEV (reference sequence). The length of the CDR3 is 15 residues. The CDR3 DNA reads as TGTGCCAGCAGTTTACTAGGGGGCACTAATGAAAAACTGTTTTTT. This encodes CASSLLGGTNEKLFF.

Worth noting for this clonotype: This clone may be a read error of a much larger clone one base away. Here the CDR3 DNA reads TGTGCCGGCAGCGCGACACTCTTAGCGATTGGCTACACCTTC. Residues: CAGSATLLAIGYTF. This chain connects TRBV2 to TRBJ1-2; D gene uncertain. The CDR3 runs 14 residues. Germline lookup yields CDR1 SNHLY and CDR2 FYNNEI.

This clonotype was recorded many times. J is TRBJ1-3 and V is TRBV7-2; D unclear. This CDR3 has 13 residues. Germline-derived CDR1 and CDR2 are SGHTA and FQGNSA. V shed 3 bases and J shed 8 bases, with 11 bases lying between them. Written as DNA, the CDR3 is TGTGCCAGCAGCTTTGGACCCGGAGACACCATATATTTT. Its protein is CASSFGPGDTIYF.

This clonotype showed up just a few times. Here the CDR3 reads CSARSGLTNEKLFF. CDR3 DNA sequence: TGCAGTGCTAGATCGGGTCTGACTAATGAAAAACTGTTTTTT. The V and J genes are TRBV20-1 and TRBJ1-4; D is undetermined. The germline V and J ends were trimmed by 2 bases and 2 bases, with 9 bases remaining between them. CDR1 DFQATT and CDR2 SNEGSKA come from the germline V gene (reference sequence). The CDR3 consists of 14 residues.

This clonotype came up many times. The chain joins TRBV5-1 to TRBJ1-1; D unclear. Trimming cost V 2 bases and J 6 bases, with 8 bases left between them. The CDR3 totals 12 residues. CDR1 and CDR2 from the germline V gene are SGHRS and YFSETQ. CDR3 residues: CASSFVGSEAFF. The CDR3 DNA sequence: TGCGCCAGCAGCTTTGTGGGGTCTGAAGCTTTCTTT.

This clonotype has more than one count but fewer than ten. The CDR3 nucleotides read TGTGCCAGCAGCCAAGTTCCGGCTGGATATGGCTACACCTTC. It encodes CASSQVPAGYGYTF. This chain joins TRBV3-1 and TRBJ1-2, with D uncertain. CDR3 length: 14 residues. Looked up from germline, CDR1 is LGHDT and CDR2 is YNNKEL (reference sequence). With 1 base removed from V and 5 bases from J, the gap between germline ends came to 11 bases.

The V and J genes are TRBV2 and TRBJ2-7; D not resolved. The J call may be in error: the DNA end matches TRBJ2-1 better. CDR1 is SNHLY, CDR2 FYNNEI, per germline. This CDR3 is 12 amino acids long. CDR3 nucleotide sequence: TGTGCCAGCAGTGCCCAGTACAATGAGCAGTTCTTC. Protein product: CASSAQYNEQFF.

CDR3 residues: CASSVADVRSYEQYF. Written as DNA, the CDR3 is TGTGCCAGCAGTGTTGCCGACGTACGCTCCTACGAGCAGTACTTC. V is TRBV7-9 and J is TRBJ2-7; no reliable D call. Per the germline V gene, CDR1 is SEHNR and CDR2 is FQNEAQ (reference sequence). V was shortened by 6 bases and J by 0 bases, with 15 bases between the two germline ends. The length of the CDR3 is 15 residues.

This clonotype has just a few counts. The chain is built from TRBV12-3 or TRBV12-4 and TRBJ1-1; 8 bases are a match to TRBD1. Unmatched junction bases numbered 6, after V lost 5 bases and J lost 1 base. CDR3 length: 15 residues. As DNA, the CDR3 is TGTGCCAGCAGTCCCCGAGGACAGGGGAACACTGAAGCTTTCTTT. It codes for CASSPRGQGNTEAFF.

This clonotype occurred a few times. The genes are TRBV6-2 or TRBV6-3 and TRBJ1-1, with D uncertain. CDR3 length equals 13 residues. V was shortened by 5 bases and J by 3 bases, with 10 bases between the two germline ends. Germline CDR1 reads MNHEY; CDR2 reads SVGEGT. The CDR3 coding sequence is TGTGCCAGCAGTGGGCGCGGCGACACTGAAGCTTTCTTT. Translation: CASSGRGDTEAFF.